This section outlines one T cell receptor (beta chain) sequence together with its context. This clone's antigen is unknown. Per-base quality was not reported, and no clone a single base away is much larger than it. The sample comes from a study of OX40 agonist ivuxolimab in advanced cancers. With regard to the full study: The costimulatory receptor OX40 (CD134) was targeted by ivuxolimab, a fully human IgG2 agonistic monoclonal antibody. Intravenous ivuxolimab was administered to patients every 2 weeks at six dose levels: 0.01, 0.1, 0.3, 1.5, 3 and 10 mg/kg. Among the roughly 50 dose-escalation patients, about 19 had hepatocellular carcinoma, roughly 15 melanoma, 9 renal cell carcinoma and 9 head and neck cancer. The dose-escalation cohort was about 83% male with a mean age of approximately 60 years, ranging from roughly 20 to 80. Prior anti-PD-1, anti-PD-L1 or anti-CTLA-4 therapy was permitted, and approximately 42% of dose-escalation patients had received checkpoint inhibitors. Partial responses were achieved by three dose-escalation patients, of whom one had hepatocellular carcinoma and two had cutaneous melanoma. The point of sequencing TCRbeta in the periphery was to test whether ivuxolimab changed TCR sequence diversity and drove clonal T-cell expansion. The paper describes the monotherapy dose-escalation part (N of about 47 patients) of the phase I trial of ivuxolimab. Summary of the overall study and its limitations: Low levels of normalized T-cell clonal expansion were also seen in some patients who did not respond. The antigen specificity of the peripheral T cells that underwent clonal expansion was not determined. In the 0.1-3.0 mg/kg groups, partial responders had among the lowest normalized peripheral clonal expansion, particularly in CD8+ T cells. After ivuxolimab, expanded clones were on average more numerous among CD8+ T cells than among CD4+ T cells. Clonal expansion of both CD4+ and CD8+ blood T cells was observed from baseline to week 6 at doses 0.1 to 3.0 mg/kg.

Genomic DNA was extracted from sorted cells for sequencing of the TCRbeta CDR3 region. TCRbeta CDR3 regions were sequenced using the immunoSEQ Assay. TCRdb stores this immuneACCESS table with in-frame sequences only. Part of the clones is absent; in the studies checked, under half of the shortfall reflects unresolved V genes, and no reason is known for the rest. Across this sample there are 45,000 or so clones, with 85% to 90% seen only once. The ten largest clones take up about 11% of the sample. The trial excluded patients who had a history of autoimmune disease or who were on systemic immunosuppression. Peripheral blood for TCR sequencing was drawn from every dose cohort at baseline, at cycle 4 day 1 and at cycle 7 day 1. The samples were drawn from a first-in-human, open-label, multicenter phase I dose-escalation trial of ivuxolimab. The trial enrolled adults with locally advanced or metastatic head and neck squamous cell, hepatocellular, melanoma or renal cell carcinoma. Before TCR sequencing, CD4+ and CD8+ T cells were separately sorted from peripheral blood.

The trim is 0 bases for V and 4 bases for J, with a gap of 16 bases between the germline ends. The CDR3, from cysteine to phenylalanine, totals 17 residues. Only the CDR3 DNA is retained, 51 bases long and in frame from the first base. CDR1 and CDR2 were assigned from the germline V gene as LGHNA and YSLEER. Rearrangement joined TRBV4-3 to TRBJ2-1; tentative D gene TRBD1, with 5 bases matching. Sequencing used CD4+ or CD8+ T cells sorted from blood, obtained in a trial of the OX40 agonist ivuxolimab. This receptor was identified in an adult with an advanced solid tumor such as melanoma, head and neck, liver or kidney cancer. The bases are TGCGCCAGCAGCCAAGATCGGGCGTCAGGGCCGTACAATGAGCAGTTCTTC. Its coded protein is CASSQDRASGPYNEQFF.